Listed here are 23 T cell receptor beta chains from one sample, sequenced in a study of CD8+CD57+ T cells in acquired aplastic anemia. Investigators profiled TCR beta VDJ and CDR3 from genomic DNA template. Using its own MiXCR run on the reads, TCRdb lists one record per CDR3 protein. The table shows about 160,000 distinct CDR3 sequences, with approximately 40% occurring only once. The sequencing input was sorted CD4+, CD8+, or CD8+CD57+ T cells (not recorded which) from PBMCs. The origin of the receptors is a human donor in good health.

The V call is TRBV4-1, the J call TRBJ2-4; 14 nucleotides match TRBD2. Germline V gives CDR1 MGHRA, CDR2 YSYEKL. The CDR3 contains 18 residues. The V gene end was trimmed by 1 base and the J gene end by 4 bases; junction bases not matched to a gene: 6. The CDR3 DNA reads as TGCGCCAGCAGCCAAGGACTAGCGGGGGGGCTAAAAAAAAACATTCAGTACTTC. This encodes CASSQGLAGGLKKNIQYF.

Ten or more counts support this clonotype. The chain's CDR3 is CSAVGWLNTEAFF. The CDR3 DNA is TGCAGCGCTGTCGGTTGGCTGAACACTGAAGCTTTCTTT. The rearrangement joins TRBV29-1 to TRBJ1-1, with D unclear. This CDR3 spans 13 amino acids. Germline assignment: CDR1 SQVTM and CDR2 ANQGSEA. V was shortened by 7 bases and J by 0 bases, with 12 bases between the two germline ends.

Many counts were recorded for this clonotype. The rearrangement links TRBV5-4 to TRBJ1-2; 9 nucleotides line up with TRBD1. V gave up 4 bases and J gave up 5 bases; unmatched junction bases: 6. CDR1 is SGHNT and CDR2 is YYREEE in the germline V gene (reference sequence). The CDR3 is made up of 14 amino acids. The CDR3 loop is CASSTQGAGYGYTF. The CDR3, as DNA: TGTGCCAGCAGCACACAGGGGGCGGGGTATGGCTACACCTTC.

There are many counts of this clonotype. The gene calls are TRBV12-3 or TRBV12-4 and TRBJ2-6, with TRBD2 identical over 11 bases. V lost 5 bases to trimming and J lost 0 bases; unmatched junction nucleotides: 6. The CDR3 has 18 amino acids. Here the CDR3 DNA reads TGTGCCAGCAGTCGGACTAGCGGGTTAGGCTCTGGGGCCAACGTCCTGACTTTC. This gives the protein CASSRTSGLGSGANVLTF.

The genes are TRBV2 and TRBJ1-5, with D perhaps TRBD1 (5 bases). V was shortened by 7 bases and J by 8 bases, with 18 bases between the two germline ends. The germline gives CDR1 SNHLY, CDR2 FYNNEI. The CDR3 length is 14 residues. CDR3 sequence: CASMGPTMSKPQHF. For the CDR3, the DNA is TGTGCCAGCATGGGACCTACGATGTCTAAGCCCCAGCATTTT.

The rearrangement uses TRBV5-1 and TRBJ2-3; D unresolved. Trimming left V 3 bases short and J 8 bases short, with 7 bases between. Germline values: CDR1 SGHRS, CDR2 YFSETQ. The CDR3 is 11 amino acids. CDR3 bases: TGCGCCAGCAGCTCCTCTACTACGCAGTATTTT. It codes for CASSSSTTQYF.

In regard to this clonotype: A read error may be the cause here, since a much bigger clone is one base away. CDR3 region: CASSPRGGETHRQPQHF. The DNA for the CDR3 is TGTGCCAGCAGCCCGAGGGGTGGGGAGACCCACCGTCAGCCCCAGCATTTT. The chain carries TRBV7-8 and TRBJ1-5; D is perhaps TRBD1 (5 bases). The germline CDR1 and CDR2 sequences are SGHVS and FQNEAQ. Trimming removed 5 bases at V and 6 bases at J, with 23 bases between. The CDR3 is 17 residues long.

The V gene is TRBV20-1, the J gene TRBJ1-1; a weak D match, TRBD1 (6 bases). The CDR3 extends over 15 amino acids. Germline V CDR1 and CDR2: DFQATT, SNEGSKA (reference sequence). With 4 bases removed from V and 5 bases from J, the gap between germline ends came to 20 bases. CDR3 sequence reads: CSAIRDTWPATEAFF. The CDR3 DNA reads TGCAGTGCTATACGGGACACTTGGCCGGCGACTGAAGCTTTCTTT.

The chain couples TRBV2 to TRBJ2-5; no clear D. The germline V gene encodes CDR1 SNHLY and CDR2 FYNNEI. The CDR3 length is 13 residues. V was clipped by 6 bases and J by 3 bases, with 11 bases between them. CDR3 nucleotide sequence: TGTGCCAGCAGCGGAACGGTTAAAGAGACCCAGTACTTC. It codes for CASSGTVKETQYF.

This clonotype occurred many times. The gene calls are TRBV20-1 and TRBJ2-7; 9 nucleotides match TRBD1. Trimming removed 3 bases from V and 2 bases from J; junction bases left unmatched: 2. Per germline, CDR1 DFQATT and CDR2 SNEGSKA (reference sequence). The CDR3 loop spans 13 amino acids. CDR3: CSASRDRAYEQYF. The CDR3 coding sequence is TGCAGTGCTAGCCGGGACAGGGCCTACGAGCAGTACTTC.

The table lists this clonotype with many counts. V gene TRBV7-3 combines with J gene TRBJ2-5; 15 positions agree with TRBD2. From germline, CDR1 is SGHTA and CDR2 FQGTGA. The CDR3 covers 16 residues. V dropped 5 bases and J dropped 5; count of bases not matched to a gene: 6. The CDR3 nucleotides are TGTGCCAGCAGCATGGGACTAGCGGGAGGACAGGAGACCCAGTACTTC. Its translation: CASSMGLAGGQETQYF. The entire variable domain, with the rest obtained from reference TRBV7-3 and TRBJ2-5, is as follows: GAGVSQTPSNKVTEKGKYVELRCDPISGHTALYWYRQSLGQGPEFLIYFQGTGAADDSGLPNDRFFAVRPEGSVSTLKIQRTERGDSAVYLCASSMGLAGGQETQYFGPGTRLLVL.

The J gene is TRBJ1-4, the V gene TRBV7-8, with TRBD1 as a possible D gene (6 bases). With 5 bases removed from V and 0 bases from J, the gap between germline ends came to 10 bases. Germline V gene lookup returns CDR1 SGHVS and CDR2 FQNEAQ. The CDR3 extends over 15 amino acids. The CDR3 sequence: CASSNRDATNEKLFF. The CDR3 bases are TGTGCCAGCAGCAACAGGGATGCAACTAATGAAAAACTGTTTTTT.

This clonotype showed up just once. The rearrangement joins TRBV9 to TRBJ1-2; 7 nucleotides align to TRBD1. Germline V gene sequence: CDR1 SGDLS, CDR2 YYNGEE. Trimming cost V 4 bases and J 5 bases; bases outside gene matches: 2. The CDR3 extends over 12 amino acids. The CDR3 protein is CASSLRGYGYTF. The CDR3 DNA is TGTGCCAGCAGCCTCAGGGGGTATGGCTACACCTTC. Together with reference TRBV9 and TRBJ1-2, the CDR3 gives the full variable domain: DSGVTQTPKHLITATGQRVTLRCSPRSGDLSVYWYQQSLDQGLQFLIQYYNGEERAKGNILERFSAQQFPDLHSELNLSSLELGDSALYFCASSLRGYGYTFGSGTRLTVV.

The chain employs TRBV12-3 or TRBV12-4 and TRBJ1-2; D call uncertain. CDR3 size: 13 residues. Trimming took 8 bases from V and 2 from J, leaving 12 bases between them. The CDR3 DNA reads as TGTGCCAGCTCGTCAGGACCCAACTATGGCTACACCTTC. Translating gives CASSSGPNYGYTF.

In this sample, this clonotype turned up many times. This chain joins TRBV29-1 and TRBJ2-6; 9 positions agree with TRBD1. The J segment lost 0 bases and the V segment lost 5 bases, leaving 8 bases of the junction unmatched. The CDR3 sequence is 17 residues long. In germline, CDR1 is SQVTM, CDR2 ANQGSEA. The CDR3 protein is CSVLGQGLVSGANVLTF. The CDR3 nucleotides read TGCAGCGTTCTCGGACAGGGGCTTGTCTCTGGGGCCAACGTCCTGACTTTC.

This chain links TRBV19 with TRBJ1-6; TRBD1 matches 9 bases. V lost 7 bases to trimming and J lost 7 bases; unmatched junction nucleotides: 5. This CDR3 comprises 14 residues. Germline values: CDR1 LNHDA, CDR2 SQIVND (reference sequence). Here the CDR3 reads CASKGDRDNSPLHF. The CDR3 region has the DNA TGTGCCAGTAAGGGGGACAGGGACAATTCACCCCTCCACTTT.

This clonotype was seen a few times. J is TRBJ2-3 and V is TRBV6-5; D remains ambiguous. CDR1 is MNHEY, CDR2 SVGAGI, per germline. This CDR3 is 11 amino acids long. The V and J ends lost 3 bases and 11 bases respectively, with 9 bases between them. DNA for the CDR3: TGTGCCAGCAGTTATGGGGAACAGCAGTATTTT. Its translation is CASSYGEQQYF.

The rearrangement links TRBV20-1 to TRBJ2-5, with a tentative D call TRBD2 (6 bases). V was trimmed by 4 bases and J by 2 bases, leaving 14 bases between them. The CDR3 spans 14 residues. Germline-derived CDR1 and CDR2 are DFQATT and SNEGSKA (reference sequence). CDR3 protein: CSATRSGLQETQYF. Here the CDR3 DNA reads TGCAGTGCTACCCGTAGCGGATTACAAGAGACCCAGTACTTC.

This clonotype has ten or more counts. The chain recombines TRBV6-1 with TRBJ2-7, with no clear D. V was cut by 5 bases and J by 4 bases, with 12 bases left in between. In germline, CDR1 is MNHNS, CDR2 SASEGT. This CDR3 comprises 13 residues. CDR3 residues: CASSPNVAYEQYF. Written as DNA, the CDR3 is TGTGCCAGCAGTCCTAACGTGGCGTACGAGCAGTACTTC.

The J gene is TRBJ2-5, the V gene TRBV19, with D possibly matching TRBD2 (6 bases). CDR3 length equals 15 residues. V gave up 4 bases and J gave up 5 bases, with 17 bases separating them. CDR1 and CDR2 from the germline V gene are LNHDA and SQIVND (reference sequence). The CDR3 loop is CASSTWTGGTETQYF. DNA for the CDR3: TGTGCCAGTAGTACGTGGACCGGAGGGACGGAGACCCAGTACTTC.

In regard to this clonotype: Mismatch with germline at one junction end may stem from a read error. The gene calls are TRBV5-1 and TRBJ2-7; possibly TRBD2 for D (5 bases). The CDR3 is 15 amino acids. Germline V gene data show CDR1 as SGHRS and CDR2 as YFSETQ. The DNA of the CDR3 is TGCGCCAGTAGCTTGGAGGCAGTTGTGACCTACGAGCAGTACTTC. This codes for CASSLEAVVTYEQYF.

The CDR3 is CASNRQGQNTEAFF. CDR3 in DNA: TGTGCCAGCAATCGACAGGGACAGAACACTGAAGCTTTCTTT. The chain carries TRBV6-1 and TRBJ1-1, with 7 nucleotides matching TRBD1. Germline assignment: CDR1 MNHNS and CDR2 SASEGT. J gave up 1 base and V 7 bases, and 6 bases lay outside the gene matches. The CDR3 is made up of 14 amino acids.

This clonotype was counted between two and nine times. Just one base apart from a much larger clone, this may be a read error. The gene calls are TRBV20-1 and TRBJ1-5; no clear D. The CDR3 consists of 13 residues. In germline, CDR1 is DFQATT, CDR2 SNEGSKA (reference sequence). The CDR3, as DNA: TGCAGTGCTAGAGGGGATAGCAATCAGCCCCAGCAATTT. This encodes CSARGDSNQPQQF.